These T cell receptor beta chains were read from a single sample in a study of human T cells and chemical hapten exposure. TCRdb passed the RACE reads through MiXCR, listing each CDR3 protein once. Among fewer than 350,000 distinct CDR3 sequences listed, around 7% were seen once. Material: whole blood, obtained in connection with sensitization to the hapten diphenylcyclopropenone (DPC). The receptors come from a man aged 18 to 29 with alopecia areata. Some clones in this sample may be carry-over from other donors' samples. Both conserved end residues are part of each CDR3. The D gene is left open where the match is weak. Expanded clones are given a class, and other clones once, few, many or no size at all.

>NA|TRBJ2-1|few|TRBV19
CASSPYLTGPPYNEQFF
TGTGCCAGTAGTCCTTACCTTACAGGACCCCCCTACAATGAGCAGTTCTTC
>NA|TRBJ2-5|many|TRBV10-3
CAISESPEETQYF
TGTGCCATCAGTGAGTCCCCCGAAGAGACCCAGTACTTC
>NA|TRBJ2-5|few|TRBV6-2/TRBV6-3
CASAAFWSGDTLQETQYF
TGTGCCAGCGCAGCATTTTGGAGCGGGGACACCCTCCAAGAGACCCAGTACTTC
>NA|TRBJ1-6|NA|TRBV11-2
CASSLGQGILNYNSPLHF
TGTGCCAGCAGCTTAGGCCAGGGAATACTAAACTATAATTCACCCCTCCACTTT
>NA|TRBJ1-3|many|TRBV12-3/TRBV12-4
CASKGPSGNTIYF
TGTGCCAGTAAGGGTCCGAGTGGAAACACCATATATTTT
>TRBD1|TRBJ2-5|NA|TRBV5-1
CASSWGTAEETQYF
TGCGCCAGCAGCTGGGGGACAGCCGAAGAGACCCAGTACTTC
>TRBD2|TRBJ2-3|NA|TRBV7-3
CASSLWGLDTDTQYF
TGTGCCAGCAGCTTATGGGGACTAGACACAGATACGCAGTATTTT
>NA|TRBJ1-3|few|TRBV12-3/TRBV12-4
CASSLRLPISGNTIYF
TGTGCCAGCAGTTTACGGCTACCCATCTCTGGAAACACCATATATTTT
>TRBD2|TRBJ2-3|NA|TRBV4-3
CASSQDGAGTTSTDTQYF
TGCGCCAGCAGCCAAGATGGGGCGGGGACTACTAGCACAGATACGCAGTATTTT
>NA|TRBJ1-5|NA|TRBV19
CASKSGDRANSNQPQHF
TGTGCCAGTAAGTCGGGTGACCGAGCTAATAGCAATCAGCCCCAGCATTTT
>NA|TRBJ1-6|few|TRBV7-9
CASSLRAGKGSPLHF
TGTGCCAGCAGCTTACGTGCAGGGAAGGGTTCACCCCTCCACTTT
>TRBD1|TRBJ1-2|NA|TRBV29-1
CSVARGTGGAYGYTF
TGCAGCGTTGCCCGCGGAACAGGGGGCGCGTATGGCTACACCTTC
>NA|TRBJ2-7|few|TRBV20-1
CSARAGQGVGYEQYF
TGCAGTGCTAGAGCTGGTCAGGGAGTCGGCTACGAGCAGTACTTC
>NA|TRBJ2-1|many|TRBV20-1
CSARRTDVYNEQFF
TGCAGTGCTAGACGGACGGACGTTTACAATGAGCAGTTCTTC
>NA|TRBJ2-3|few|TRBV25-1
CASRGPGWDTQYF
TGTGCCAGCAGGGGACCCGGCTGGGATACGCAGTATTTT
>TRBD2|TRBJ2-3|once|TRBV11-2
CASSLDLTSGGDTQYF
TGTGCCAGCAGCTTAGATCTGACTAGCGGGGGAGATACGCAGTATTTT
>TRBD2|TRBJ2-3|many|TRBV5-1
CASSQTSSSTDTQYF
TGCGCCAGCAGCCAGACTAGCTCCAGCACAGATACGCAGTATTTT
>NA|TRBJ2-3|many|TRBV28
CASSHIIVWGNADTQYF
TGTGCCAGCAGCCATATAATAGTGTGGGGTAACGCAGATACGCAGTATTTT
>NA|TRBJ2-5|NA|TRBV20-1
CSAQEGVLETQYF
TGCAGTGCCCAGGAAGGGGTTCTTGAGACCCAGTACTTC
>NA|TRBJ1-1|many|TRBV6-2/TRBV6-3
CASRPHSGQMNTEAFF
TGTGCCAGCAGACCTCACTCGGGACAAATGAACACTGAAGCTTTCTTT